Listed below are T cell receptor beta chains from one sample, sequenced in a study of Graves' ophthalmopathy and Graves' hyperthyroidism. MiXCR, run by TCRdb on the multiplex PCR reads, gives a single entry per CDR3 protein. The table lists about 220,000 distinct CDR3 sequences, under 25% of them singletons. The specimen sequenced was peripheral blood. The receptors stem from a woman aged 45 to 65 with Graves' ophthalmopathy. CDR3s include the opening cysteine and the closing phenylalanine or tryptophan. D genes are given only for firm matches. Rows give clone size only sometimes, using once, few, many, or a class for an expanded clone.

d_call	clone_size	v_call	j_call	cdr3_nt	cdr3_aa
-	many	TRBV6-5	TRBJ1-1	TGTGCCAGCAGTTACTCGAACCCGGGTGGAAAGTTAGCTTTCTTT	CASSYSNPGGKLAFF
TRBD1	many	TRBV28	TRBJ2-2	TGTGCCAGCAGTCGCGGACAGGGGGTCACCGGGGAGCTGTTTTTT	CASSRGQGVTGELFF
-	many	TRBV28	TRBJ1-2	TGTGCCAGCAGCCACAGGGAAGGGGCTTATGGCTACACCTTC	CASSHREGAYGYTF
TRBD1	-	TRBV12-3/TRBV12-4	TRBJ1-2	TGTGCCAGCAGTTTAGATCCCTTGGACAGGGGGCTATGGGTCTATGGCTACACCTTC	CASSLDPLDRGLWVYGYTF
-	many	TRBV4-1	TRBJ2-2	TGCGCCAGCAGCCAAGATCGACGCGGAGGGGCGAACACCGGGGAGCTGTTTTTT	CASSQDRRGGANTGELFF
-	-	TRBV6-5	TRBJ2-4	TGTGCCAGCAGTTACGGGACCCCGGGCGGCATTCAGTACTTC	CASSYGTPGGIQYF
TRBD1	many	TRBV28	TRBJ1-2	TGTGCCAGCAGCCGCCGGAGGACAGGGTCCAGTGGCTACACCTTC	CASSRRRTGSSGYTF
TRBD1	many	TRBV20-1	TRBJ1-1	TGCAGTGCTCGGGACAGCTTGAACACTGAAGCTTTCTTT	CSARDSLNTEAFF
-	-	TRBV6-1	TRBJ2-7	TGTGCCAGCAGCCCAGGACGCGGATCCTACGAGCAGTACTTC	CASSPGRGSYEQYF
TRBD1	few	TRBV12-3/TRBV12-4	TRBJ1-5	TGTGCCAGCAGTTTAATCGGTAGTGGGGGAGGGGGCCAGCCCCAGCATTTT	CASSLIGSGGGGQPQHF
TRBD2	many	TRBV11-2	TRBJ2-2	TGTGCCAGCAGGCCAACTGGGACTAGCACCGCCGGGGAGCTGTTTTTT	CASRPTGTSTAGELFF
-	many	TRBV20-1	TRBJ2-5	TGCAGTGCTAGCATGGGGGAGACCCAGTACTTC	CSASMGETQYF
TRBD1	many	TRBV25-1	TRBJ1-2	TGTGCCAGCAGTGAGCGACAGGGGGCTTACTATGGCTACACCTTC	CASSERQGAYYGYTF